This TCR beta chain was profiled in a study of blood T cells in healthy people across ages. Whole-study results and caveats: Both higher diversity and more naive CD4+ cells marked long-lived donors when set against aged donors.

A word on this clonotype: As yet, its antigen is unknown.

It was with a sample-barcoded 5' primer and a J-beta primer mix that a second PCR of roughly 6 to 12 cycles was run. Every single cDNA molecule received a tag from a template-switch adaptor with 12 random nucleotides. All samples yielded 3 million or more CDR3-containing paired-end reads. A single record per CDR3 protein comes from TCRdb applying MiXCR to the 5' RACE reads. The table shows about 1.4 million distinct CDR3 sequences, with 59% occurring only once. Sequencing was done on a sample of blood. The clonotype comes from a man between 18 and 35 years old in good health.

The CDR3 loop reads CATSDPGQAPTDTQYF. The CDR3 DNA reads as TGTGCCACCAGTGACCCTGGACAGGCGCCCACAGATACGCAGTATTTT. The chain joins TRBV24-1 to TRBJ2-3; 7 nucleotides line up with TRBD1. The ends lost 4 bases at V and 2 bases at J; junction bases unmatched: 8. There are 16 residues in the CDR3. Germline V gives CDR1 KGHDR, CDR2 SFDVKD.